This T cell receptor (beta chain) was obtained from a study of blood T cell repertoires in COVID-19. Study information: Italy, Spain and the United States were the sources of the convalescent and acute COVID-19 samples. Sources were T cells, B-cell-depleted T cells, or PBMCs; the material itself was cDNA or gDNA.

Original methodology: Amplification of reference gene primers provided the estimated nucleated cell counts. The repertoire was sequenced with immunoSEQ multiplex PCR; TCRdb's copy has only in-frame clones and lacks some. V and J calls and clone size are those listed in that table; D and trimming were worked out from the DNA. The repertoire holds approximately 90,000 clones, 70% to 90% seen once, with approximately 17% in the top ten. Trimming stripped 2 bases from V and 2 bases from J, with 13 bases between. Germline CDR1 reads MNHNS; CDR2 reads SASEGT. CDR3 length equals 15 residues. Sequences were obtained from peripheral blood. This sequence joins TRBV6-1 and TRBJ2-7; a possible D gene is TRBD2 (7 bases). This TCR derives from a human donor in a cohort sampled during active COVID-19. CDR3 in DNA: TGTGCCAGCAGTGAATTGGCGGGGGACACCTACGAGCAGTACTTC. Amino acid sequence: CASSELAGDTYEQYF.